The 7 T cell receptor beta chains presented below share a single source sample, sequenced in a study of beta chain features in type 1 diabetes. Since all of the isolated RNA was reverse transcribed, expressed TCRB transcripts were what got sequenced. Only in-frame clones appear in the TCRdb table, and some are missing; sequencing was by immunoSEQ multiplex PCR. The sample carries some 330,000 clones, approximately 10% recorded once. Input material: naive CD4+ T cells from blood. These receptors all come from a woman between 25 and 40 years old in good health.

This chain joins TRBV6-6 and TRBJ1-2, with a weak D call TRBD1 (5 bases). Trimming stripped 5 bases from V and 7 bases from J, with 14 bases between. In germline, CDR1 is MNHNY, CDR2 SVGAGI (reference sequence). CDR3 size: 13 residues. CDR3 loop: CASSLGGSSGYTF. CDR3 in DNA: TGTGCCAGCAGTCTCGGGGGAAGTTCTGGCTACACCTTC.

This clone was seen only a few times. The V call is TRBV29-1, the J call TRBJ2-7; 9 bases align to TRBD1. V shed 6 bases, J shed 5 bases, and the junction held 11 bases outside the gene matches. Per the germline V gene, CDR1 is SQVTM and CDR2 is ANQGSEA. This CDR3 region has 14 residues. The CDR3 DNA is TGCAGCGTGACGGGACAGGGAGGGACACACGAGCAGTACTTC. Protein sequence: CSVTGQGGTHEQYF.

This clone has a handful of counts. DNA for the CDR3: TGTGCCAGTAGTATTGGGACTAGCGAAAATGAGCAGTTCTTC. It is translated as CASSIGTSENEQFF. The chain uses TRBV19 and TRBJ2-1, with 10 positions matching TRBD2. The germline CDR1 and CDR2 sequences are LNHDA and SQIVND (reference sequence). The length of the CDR3 is 14 residues. V was clipped by 3 bases and J by 7 bases; unmatched bases: 3.

V usage is TRBV10-3 and J usage is TRBJ1-2; D call uncertain. This CDR3 region has 13 residues. V lost 4 bases and J lost 2, with 8 bases in between. The germline CDR1 and CDR2 sequences are ENHRY and SYGVKD. DNA of the CDR3: TGTGCCATCAGTGTCACGGTAAACTATGGCTACACCTTC. It translates to CAISVTVNYGYTF.

This clone came up a few times. CDR3 DNA sequence: TGTGCCAGCAGGGAAGCGGGAGGCTCCTACAATGAGCAGTTCTTC. Translated, it gives CASREAGGSYNEQFF. The rearrangement uses TRBV7-3 and TRBJ2-1, with 9 nucleotides matching TRBD2. V trimming: 6 bases; J trimming: 0 bases; junction bases outside the gene matches: 3. This CDR3 is 15 amino acids long. In germline, CDR1 is SGHTA, CDR2 FQGTGA.

The CDR3 bases are TGTGCCTGGAGGTTCGGGTCGGTAAACATTCAGTACTTC. It yields the protein CAWRFGSVNIQYF. The rearrangement links TRBV30 to TRBJ2-4; no clear D gene. V dropped 3 bases and J dropped 6 bases, with 12 bases sitting between them. Germline V CDR1 and CDR2: GTSNPN, SVGIG (reference sequence). The CDR3 is made up of 13 amino acids.

This clone showed up just a few times. The V gene is TRBV5-4, the J gene TRBJ2-7, with 14 bases aligning to TRBD2. The V gene end was trimmed by 3 bases and the J gene end by 4 bases; junction bases not matched to a gene: 3. Germline-derived CDR1 and CDR2 are SGHNT and YYREEE (reference sequence). This CDR3 region has 15 residues. The CDR3: CASSSGLAGVYEQYF. Here the CDR3 DNA reads TGTGCCAGCAGCTCGGGACTAGCGGGAGTATACGAGCAGTACTTC.